These 15 T cell receptor beta chains were sequenced from one sample in a study of T-cell reconstitution after alpha-beta-depleted transplantation in children. Unique molecular identifiers tagged the TCRbeta library. TCRdb passed the PCR reads through MiXCR, listing each CDR3 protein once. Of a few hundred thousand distinct CDR3 sequences in the sample, 11% were seen once. Sequences were derived from PBMCs from the stem cell graft donor, sampled from the stem cell graft. The receptors stem from a human donor who donated a stem cell graft to a child with acute myeloid leukemia.

This clonotype was seen a few times. The chain couples TRBV9 to TRBJ2-1, with 11 bases lining up with TRBD2. Germline CDR1 and CDR2: SGDLS and YYNGEE. This CDR3 region has 16 residues. V gave up 0 bases and J gave up 7 bases; unmatched junction bases: 6. The chain's CDR3 is CASSVGASGRRNEQFF. The CDR3 DNA follows: TGTGCCAGCAGCGTAGGGGCTAGCGGGAGGAGGAATGAGCAGTTCTTC.

The chain carries TRBV5-1 and TRBJ1-1; 10 bases line up with TRBD1. The CDR3 totals 15 residues. Trimming cost V 4 bases and J 7 bases; bases outside gene matches: 10. Germline V gene lookup returns CDR1 SGHRS and CDR2 YFSETQ. In DNA form, the CDR3 reads TGCGCCAGCAGCGGTCACCTGGGACAGGGGAGTGAAGCTTTCTTT. The encoded protein is CASSGHLGQGSEAFF.

This clonotype was detected ten times or more. V gene TRBV7-2 combines with J gene TRBJ1-2, with D possibly being TRBD1 (5 bases). Germline V lookup: CDR1 SGHTA, CDR2 FQGNSA. CDR3 length: 14 residues. V lost 5 bases and J 4 bases, leaving 14 bases between the germline ends. The CDR3 loop is CASSPPRGGYGYTF. As DNA, the CDR3 is TGTGCCAGCAGCCCCCCGCGGGGCGGCTATGGCTACACCTTC.

In this sample, this clonotype turned up a few times. This chain connects TRBV12-3 or TRBV12-4 to TRBJ2-1; 9 bases are shared with TRBD1. V shed 3 bases and J 15 bases; nucleotides not matched to a gene: 6. This CDR3 is built from 12 residues. This chain's CDR3 is CASSLGQGITFF. CDR3 bases: TGTGCCAGCAGTTTGGGACAGGGCATTACGTTCTTC.

This clonotype has a handful of counts. The CDR3 DNA reads TGCGCCAGCAGCTCCGTTCTAGCGGGGATCTACGAGCAGTACTTC. As protein: CASSSVLAGIYEQYF. V gene TRBV5-1 combines with J gene TRBJ2-7; TRBD2 agrees at 9 bases. This CDR3 region has 15 residues. V gave up 3 bases and J gave up 3 bases; unmatched junction bases: 7. Per germline, CDR1 SGHRS and CDR2 YFSETQ.

The rearrangement joins TRBV12-3 or TRBV12-4 to TRBJ1-1; no clear D. This CDR3 spans 14 amino acids. Between the trimmed V and J ends, which lost 3 bases and 0 bases, there was a span of 8 bases. CDR3 DNA sequence: TGTGCCAGCAGTTTTACTAGCCTGAACACTGAAGCTTTCTTT. This translates into CASSFTSLNTEAFF.

This clonotype was counted between two and nine times. CDR3 amino acids: CASRPGQAYEKLFF. The CDR3 DNA reads as TGTGCCAGCAGGCCGGGACAGGCGTATGAAAAACTGTTTTTT. The V gene is TRBV12-3 or TRBV12-4, the J gene TRBJ1-4; 8 nucleotides match TRBD1. CDR3 length equals 14 residues. V trimming: 6 bases; J trimming: 6 bases; junction bases outside the gene matches: 6.

This clonotype was observed many times. The chain combines TRBV5-1 with TRBJ1-6; TRBD1 is a possible D gene (6 bases). The germline V gene encodes CDR1 SGHRS and CDR2 YFSETQ. The length of the CDR3 is 18 residues. V dropped 2 bases and J dropped 0 bases, with 15 bases sitting between them. The CDR3 loop is CASSLGGRRSSYNSPLHF. CDR3 sequence (DNA): TGCGCCAGCAGCTTAGGGGGACGCCGAAGCTCCTATAATTCACCCCTCCACTTT.

This clonotype has more than one count but fewer than ten. CDR3 region: CSARGGAKNIQYF. The CDR3, as DNA: TGCAGTGCCCGGGGGGGGGCCAAAAACATTCAGTACTTC. The V call is TRBV20-1, the J call TRBJ2-4, with 8 positions matching TRBD2. Germline V gene lookup returns CDR1 DFQATT and CDR2 SNEGSKA (reference sequence). This CDR3 has 13 residues. V shed 6 bases, J shed 1 base, and the junction held 2 bases outside the gene matches.

The sample holds many counts of this clonotype. The gene calls are TRBV29-1 and TRBJ1-2; no reliable D call. The CDR3 is 13 amino acids. CDR1 is SQVTM and CDR2 is ANQGSEA in the germline V gene. Trimming cost V 3 bases and J 4 bases, with 12 bases left between them. CDR3 in amino acids: CSVEEGSTYGYTF. The CDR3 DNA is TGCAGCGTTGAGGAGGGTTCTACCTATGGCTACACCTTC.

This clonotype showed up just once. Germline is not matched at one junction end, which may reflect a read error. CDR3 amino acids: CATSTGQGTNSQYF. CDR3 nucleotide sequence: TGTGCCACCAGCACCGGACAGGGGACAAACAGTCAGTACTTC. The V call is TRBV15, the J call TRBJ2-4; 9 positions agree with TRBD1. Germline V CDR1 and CDR2: LNHNV, YYDKDF (reference sequence). This CDR3 spans 14 amino acids.

The chain is built from TRBV20-1 and TRBJ2-3; 9 bases are shared with TRBD2. The V gene end was trimmed by 4 bases and the J gene end by 4 bases; junction bases not matched to a gene: 12. The CDR3 extends over 16 amino acids. CDR1 and CDR2 from the germline V gene are DFQATT and SNEGSKA (reference sequence). This chain's CDR3 is CSANLAGSLVADTQYF. The CDR3 DNA is TGCAGTGCTAACCTAGCGGGATCGTTGGTGGCAGATACGCAGTATTTT.

This clonotype was seen ten or more times. The rearrangement links TRBV5-1 to TRBJ2-1; 7 bases line up with TRBD1. The CDR3 runs to 14 residues. V was pared by 5 bases and J by 3 bases, with 5 bases of the junction left unmatched. Germline assignment: CDR1 SGHRS and CDR2 YFSETQ. DNA of the CDR3: TGCGCCAGCAGTCCCGGGACAGTCTACAATGAGCAGTTCTTC. This translates into CASSPGTVYNEQFF.

This clonotype has just a few counts. The chain combines TRBV20-1 with TRBJ2-7, with TRBD1 matching over 10 bases. The CDR3 is 14 residues long. The germline gives CDR1 DFQATT, CDR2 SNEGSKA (reference sequence). With 1 base clipped from V and 2 bases from J, the junction kept 2 bases outside the gene matches. CDR3 residues: CSARGGTGAYEQYF. CDR3 DNA: TGCAGTGCTAGAGGTGGGACAGGGGCCTACGAGCAGTACTTC.

This chain links TRBV30 with TRBJ2-3; TRBD1 is a possible D gene (6 bases). Trimming stripped 2 bases from V and 1 base from J, with 16 bases between. Germline-derived CDR1 and CDR2 are GTSNPN and SVGIG (reference sequence). The length of the CDR3 is 16 residues. This chain's CDR3 is CAWSIETGSGTDTQYF. CDR3 DNA sequence: TGTGCCTGGAGTATAGAAACAGGGAGTGGCACAGATACGCAGTATTTT. Variable domain in full (rest from reference TRBV30 and TRBJ2-3): SQTIHQWPATLVQPVGSPLSLECTVEGTSNPNLYWYRQAAGRGLQLLFYSVGIGQISSEVPQNLSASRPQDRQFILSSKKLLLSDSGFYLCAWSIETGSGTDTQYFGPGTRLTVL.